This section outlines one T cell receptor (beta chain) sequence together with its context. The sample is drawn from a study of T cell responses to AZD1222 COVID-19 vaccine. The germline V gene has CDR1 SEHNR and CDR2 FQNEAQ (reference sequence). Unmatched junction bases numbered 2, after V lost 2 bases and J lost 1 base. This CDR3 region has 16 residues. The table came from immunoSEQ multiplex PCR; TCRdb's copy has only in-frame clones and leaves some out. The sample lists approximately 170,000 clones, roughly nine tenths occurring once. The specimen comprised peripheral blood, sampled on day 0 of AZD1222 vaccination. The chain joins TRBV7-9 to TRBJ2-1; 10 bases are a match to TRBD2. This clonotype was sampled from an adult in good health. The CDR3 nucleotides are TGTGCCAGCAGCTTATCACTAGCGGGGTCCTACAATGAGCAGTTCTTC. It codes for CASSLSLAGSYNEQFF. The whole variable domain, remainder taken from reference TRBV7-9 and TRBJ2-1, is DTGVSQNPRHKITKRGQNVTFRCDPISEHNRLYWYRQTLGQGPEFLTYFQNEAQLEKSRLLSDRFSAERPKGSFSTLEIQRTEQGDSAMYLCASSLSLAGSYNEQFFGPGTRLTVL.